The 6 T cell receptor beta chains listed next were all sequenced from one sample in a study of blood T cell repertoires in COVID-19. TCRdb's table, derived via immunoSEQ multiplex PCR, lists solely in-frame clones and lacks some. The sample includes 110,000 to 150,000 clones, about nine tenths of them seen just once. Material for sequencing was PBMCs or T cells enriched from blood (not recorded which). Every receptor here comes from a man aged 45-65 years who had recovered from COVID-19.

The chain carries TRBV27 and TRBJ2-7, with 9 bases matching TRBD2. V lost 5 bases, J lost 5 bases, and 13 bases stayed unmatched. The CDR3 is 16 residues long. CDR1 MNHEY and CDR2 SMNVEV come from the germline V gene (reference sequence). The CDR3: CASSPQGSGRIDEQYF. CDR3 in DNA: TGTGCCAGCAGTCCGCAAGGTAGCGGGAGAATTGACGAGCAGTACTTC.

CDR3 coding DNA: TGTGCCAGCAGCTCCTCAGGGGGCGCGATTTACGAGCAGTACTTC. Translated: CASSSSGGAIYEQYF. The chain joins TRBV7-3 to TRBJ2-7, with 8 nucleotides matching TRBD1. Germline lookup yields CDR1 SGHTA and CDR2 FQGTGA. The CDR3 is 15 residues long. J lost 4 bases, V lost 4 bases, and 9 bases had no gene match. The variable domain in full, with the rest retrieved from reference TRBV7-3 and TRBJ2-7, is GAGVSQTPSNKVTEKGKYVELRCDPISGHTALYWYRQSLGQGPEFLIYFQGTGAADDSGLPNDRFFAVRPEGSVSTLKIQRTERGDSAVYLCASSSSGGAIYEQYFGPGTRLTVT.

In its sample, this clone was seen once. The CDR3 spells CASSTRQGVSPLHF. In DNA form, the CDR3 reads TGTGCCAGCAGCACTCGACAGGGAGTTTCACCCCTCCACTTT. The chain has TRBV7-8 and TRBJ1-6; 7 nucleotides line up with TRBD1. Germline CDR1 and CDR2: SGHVS and FQNEAQ. The CDR3 loop spans 14 amino acids. V lost 5 bases and J lost 9; bases outside the gene matches: 7.

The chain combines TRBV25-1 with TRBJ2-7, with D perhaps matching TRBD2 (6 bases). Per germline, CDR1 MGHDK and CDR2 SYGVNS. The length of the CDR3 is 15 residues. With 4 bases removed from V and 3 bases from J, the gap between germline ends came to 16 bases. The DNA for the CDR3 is TGTGCCAGCAGTGGATACCGGGACTTTCGCTACGAGCAGTACTTC. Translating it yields CASSGYRDFRYEQYF.

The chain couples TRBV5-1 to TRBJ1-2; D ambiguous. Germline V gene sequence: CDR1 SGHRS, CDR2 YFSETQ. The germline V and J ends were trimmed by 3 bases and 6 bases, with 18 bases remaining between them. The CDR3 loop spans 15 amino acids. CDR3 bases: TGCGCCAGCAGCTCAGCGGCGCAGGTGGGAAATGGCTACACCTTC. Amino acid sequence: CASSSAAQVGNGYTF.

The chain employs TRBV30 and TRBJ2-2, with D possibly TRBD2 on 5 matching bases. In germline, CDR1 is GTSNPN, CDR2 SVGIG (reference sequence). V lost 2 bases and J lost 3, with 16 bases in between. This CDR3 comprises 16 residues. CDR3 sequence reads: CAWSTTRGLYTGELFF. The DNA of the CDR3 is TGTGCCTGGAGTACTACCAGAGGACTGTACACCGGGGAGCTGTTTTTT.